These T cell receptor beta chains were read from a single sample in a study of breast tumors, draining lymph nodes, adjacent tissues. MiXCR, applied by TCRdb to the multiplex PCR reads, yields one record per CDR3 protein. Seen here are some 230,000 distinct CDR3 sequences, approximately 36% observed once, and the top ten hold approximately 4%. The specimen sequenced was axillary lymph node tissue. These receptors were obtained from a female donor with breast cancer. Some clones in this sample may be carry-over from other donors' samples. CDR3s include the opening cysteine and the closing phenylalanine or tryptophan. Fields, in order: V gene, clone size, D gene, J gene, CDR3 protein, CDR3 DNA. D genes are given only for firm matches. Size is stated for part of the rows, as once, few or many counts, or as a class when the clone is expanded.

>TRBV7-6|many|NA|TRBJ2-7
CASSLDSHLSYEQYF
TGTGCCAGCAGCCTAGACAGCCACCTCTCCTACGAGCAGTACTTC
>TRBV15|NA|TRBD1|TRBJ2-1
CATSSQEHRGYEQFF
TGTGCCACCAGCAGCCAAGAACACAGGGGCTATGAGCAGTTCTTC
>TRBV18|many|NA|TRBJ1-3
CASSPEGIAGNTIYF
TGTGCCAGCTCGCCCGAGGGGATAGCTGGAAACACCATATATTTT
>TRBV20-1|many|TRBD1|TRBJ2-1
CSAAQQGVSYNEQFF
TGCAGTGCTGCCCAACAGGGGGTGTCCTACAATGAGCAGTTCTTC
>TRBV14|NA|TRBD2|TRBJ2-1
CASSRTSGGFRNEQFF
TGTGCCAGCAGCAGGACTAGCGGGGGGTTCCGCAATGAGCAGTTCTTC
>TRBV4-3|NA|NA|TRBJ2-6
CASSQDARGANVLTF
TGCGCCAGCAGCCAAGATGCCCGTGGGGCCAACGTCCTGACTTTC
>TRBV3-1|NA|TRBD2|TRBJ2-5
CASSPSDSGVQETQYF
TGTGCCAGCAGCCCGAGTGATAGCGGGGTCCAAGAGACCCAGTACTTC
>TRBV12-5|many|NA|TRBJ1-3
CASVLSTSGNTIYF
TGTGCTAGTGTTCTCTCGACCTCTGGAAACACCATATATTTT
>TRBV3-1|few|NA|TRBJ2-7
CASSQGSHEQYF
TGTGCCAGCAGCCAAGGCTCCCACGAGCAGTACTTC
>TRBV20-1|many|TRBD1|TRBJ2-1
CSARGDQGAGYNEQFF
TGCAGTGCTAGAGGGGATCAGGGGGCGGGTTACAATGAGCAGTTCTTC
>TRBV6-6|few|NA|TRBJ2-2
CASSHSRGTGELFF
TGTGCCAGCAGTCACTCGAGGGGAACCGGGGAGCTGTTTTTT
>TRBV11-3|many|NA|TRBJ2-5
CASIGGLQETQYF
TGTGCCAGCATAGGGGGACTTCAAGAGACCCAGTACTTC
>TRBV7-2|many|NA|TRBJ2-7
CASSLVSDSYEQYF
TGTGCCAGCAGCTTAGTGTCAGACTCCTACGAGCAGTACTTC
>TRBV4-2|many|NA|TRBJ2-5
CASSESRDTQETQYF
TGCGCCAGCAGCGAGAGCCGGGACACCCAAGAGACCCAGTACTTC
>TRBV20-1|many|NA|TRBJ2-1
CSARDKDWPLREQFF
TGCAGTGCTAGAGATAAGGACTGGCCTCTACGGGAGCAGTTCTTC
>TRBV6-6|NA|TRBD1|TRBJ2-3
CASSTTGDTQYF
TGTGCCAGCAGTACGACAGGGGATACGCAGTATTTT
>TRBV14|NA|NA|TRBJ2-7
CASNQGRSYEQYF
TGTGCCAGCAACCAGGGACGGTCCTACGAGCAGTACTTC
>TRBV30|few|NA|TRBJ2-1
CAWSVGSYNEQFF
TGTGCCTGGAGTGTAGGGTCATACAATGAGCAGTTCTTC
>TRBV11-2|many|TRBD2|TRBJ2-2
CASSILAPGELFF
TGTGCCAGCAGCATACTAGCGCCCGGGGAGCTGTTTTTT
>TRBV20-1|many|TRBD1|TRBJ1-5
CSARGVPGQGSNQPQHF
TGCAGTGCTAGGGGGGTCCCGGGACAGGGTAGCAATCAGCCCCAGCATTTT
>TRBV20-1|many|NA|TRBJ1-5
CSARVPGGNQPQHF
TGCAGTGCTAGAGTCCCAGGGGGCAATCAGCCCCAGCATTTT
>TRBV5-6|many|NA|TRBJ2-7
CASSSRMGLNSYEQYF
TGTGCCAGCAGCTCACGAATGGGGCTGAACTCCTACGAGCAGTACTTC
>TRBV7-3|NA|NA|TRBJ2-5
CASSKGREGHQETQYF
TGTGCCAGCAGCAAAGGCAGGGAAGGCCATCAAGAGACCCAGTACTTC
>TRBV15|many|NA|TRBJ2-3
CATRPQFSVGEGTDTQYF
TGTGCCACCAGACCTCAATTTTCTGTCGGAGAGGGAACAGATACGCAGTATTTT
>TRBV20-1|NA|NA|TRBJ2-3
CSAINSFATDTQYF
TGCAGTGCTATTAACAGCTTCGCCACAGATACGCAGTATTTT
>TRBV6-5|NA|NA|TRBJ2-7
CASSHPGKIYEQYF
TGTGCCAGCTCCCATCCGGGAAAAATCTACGAGCAGTACTTC
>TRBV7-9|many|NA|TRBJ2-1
CASSLDSGYQF
TGTGCCAGCAGCTTAGATAGTGGCTATCAATTC
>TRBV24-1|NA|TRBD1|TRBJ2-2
CATSVTGDTGELFF
TGTGCCACCAGTGTGACAGGGGACACCGGGGAGCTGTTTTTT
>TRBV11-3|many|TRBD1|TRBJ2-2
CASSARQGNNGELFF
TGTGCCAGCAGCGCCCGACAGGGGAACAACGGGGAGCTGTTTTTT
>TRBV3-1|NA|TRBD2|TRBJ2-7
CASSPLGLAGYEQYF
TGTGCCAGCAGCCCCCTCGGACTAGCGGGCTACGAGCAGTACTTC
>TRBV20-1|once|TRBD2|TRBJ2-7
CRPTIRTSGTGEQYF
TGCAGGCCGACGATTCGGACTAGCGGAACTGGGGAGCAGTACTTC
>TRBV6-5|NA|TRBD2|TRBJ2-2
CASTRTSGGNTGELFF
TGTGCCAGCACCCGGACTAGCGGGGGGAACACCGGGGAGCTGTTTTTT
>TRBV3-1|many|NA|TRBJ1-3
CASSPGTGNTIYF
TGTGCCAGCTCACCAGGCACCGGAAACACCATATATTTT
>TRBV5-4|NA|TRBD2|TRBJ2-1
CASSLGLAGDRYEQFF
TGTGCCAGCAGCTTGGGCCTAGCGGGAGACAGGTATGAGCAGTTCTTC
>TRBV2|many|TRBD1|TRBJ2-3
CASRPGQGRATDTQYF
TGTGCCAGCAGGCCCGGACAGGGCCGGGCGACAGATACGCAGTATTTT
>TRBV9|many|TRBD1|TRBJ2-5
CASSVARGQETQSF
TGTGCCAGCAGCGTAGCCAGGGGGCAAGAGACCCAGTCCTTC
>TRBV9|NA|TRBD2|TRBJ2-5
CASSAGGGGQETQYF
TGTGCCAGCAGCGCAGGCGGGGGGGGACAAGAGACCCAGTACTTC
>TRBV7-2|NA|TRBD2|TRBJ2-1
CASSYGGRGYNEQFF
TGTGCCAGCAGCTATGGCGGGAGGGGCTACAATGAGCAGTTCTTC
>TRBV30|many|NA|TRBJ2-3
CAWRLGTGPTDTQYF
TGTGCCTGGAGGTTAGGGACTGGACCCACAGATACGCAGTATTTT
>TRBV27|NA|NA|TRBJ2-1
CASSSDRYYNEQFF
TGTGCCAGCAGTTCGGACAGATATTACAATGAGCAGTTCTTC
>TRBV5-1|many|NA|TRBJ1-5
CASSLELGDQPQHF
TGCGCCAGCAGCTTGGAACTGGGGGATCAGCCCCAGCATTTT
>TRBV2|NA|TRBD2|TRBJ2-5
CASKGLAGRETQYF
TGTGCCAGCAAGGGACTAGCGGGACGAGAGACCCAGTACTTC
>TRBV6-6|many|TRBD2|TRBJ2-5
CASSYDGGASLETQYF
TGTGCCAGCAGTTACGACGGGGGGGCCTCTTTAGAGACCCAGTACTTC
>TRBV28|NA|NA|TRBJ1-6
CASSLRPSNGRKPLHF
TGTGCCAGCAGTTTGCGGCCGTCCAATGGGAGAAAACCCCTCCACTTT